This T cell receptor (beta chain) was observed in a study of T cells in Graves' hyperthyroidism and ophthalmopathy. The CDR3 is 15 residues long. Per germline, CDR1 MNHEY and CDR2 SMNVEV (reference sequence). V was clipped by 3 bases and J by 1 base, with 9 bases between them. The study based diagnoses on clinical symptoms, serum thyroxine and TRAb, thyroid ultrasound and orbital computed tomography. The source material, RNA transcripts, was used to amplify TCR beta CDR3 regions. Using the HTBI primer set, a first-round RT-PCR was run on the TCR CDR3. TCRdb used MiXCR to reprocess the multiplex PCR reads, holding one entry per CDR3 protein. Among approximately 600,000 distinct CDR3 sequences listed, 14% to 15% were seen once. This clonotype has at least ten counts. Its antigen is not known. General observations from the study: From stable hyperthyroidism, ophthalmopathy was set apart by a 13 V-J model. Model predictions of ophthalmopathy came a median approximately 6.8 months before onset.

Sequenced material: blood. The sequence was collected from a woman in her 40s with Graves' ophthalmopathy. The chain carries TRBV27 and TRBJ2-2, with D perhaps matching TRBD2 (5 bases). This chain's CDR3 is CASSLNRGNTGELFF. The CDR3 DNA reads TGTGCCAGCAGTTTGAATCGGGGGAACACCGGGGAGCTGTTTTTT.